The clone carrying this T cell receptor beta chain occurred a few times. The data were taken from a study of T cell responses to AZD1222 COVID-19 vaccine. The protocol was immunoSEQ multiplex PCR, while the TCRdb copy is restricted to in-frame clones and leaves out a portion. The data show 50,000 to 55,000 clones, roughly 84% seen once. The germline CDR1 and CDR2 sequences are SGHRS and YFSETQ. This CDR3 contains 14 residues. V dropped 4 bases and J dropped 3 bases, with 14 bases sitting between them. The TCR originated in an adult in good health. The chain couples TRBV5-1 to TRBJ2-7, with D possibly being TRBD1 (7 bases). The starting material was peripheral blood, obtained on day 0 of AZD1222 vaccination. The CDR3 reads CASSPEGQLYEQYF. CDR3 sequence (DNA): TGCGCCAGCAGCCCGGAGGGACAGCTCTACGAGCAGTACTTC.